These 32 T cell receptor beta chains were sequenced from one sample in a study of blood T cell repertoires in COVID-19. Profiled with immunoSEQ multiplex PCR; TCRdb holds only in-frame clones, not every one. The table shows roughly 150,000 clones, with about nine tenths occurring only once. Material for sequencing was peripheral blood. The receptors stem from a woman in her 70s with acute or convalescent COVID-19.

CDR3 nucleotides: TGTGCCAGCAGCGTAGGGTCCCGGGACAGGGGTTACGAGCAGTACGTC. This gives the protein CASSVGSRDRGYEQYV. This chain connects TRBV7-8 to TRBJ2-7; TRBD1 matches 10 bases. Germline V gene lookup returns CDR1 SGHVS and CDR2 FQNEAQ. The J segment lost 4 bases and the V segment lost 5 bases, leaving 11 bases of the junction unmatched. The CDR3 totals 16 residues.

This sequence joins TRBV6-1 and TRBJ2-5; a possible D gene is TRBD1 (6 bases). The CDR3 is 15 residues long. The germline gives CDR1 MNHNS, CDR2 SASEGT. V lost 5 bases and J lost 1, with 14 bases in between. CDR3: CASSFNRVSQETQYF. The CDR3 nucleotides are TGTGCCAGCAGTTTCAACAGGGTGTCCCAAGAGACCCAGTACTTC.

V usage is TRBV29-1 and J usage is TRBJ1-4; 7 bases align to TRBD1. The CDR3 runs to 13 residues. Trimming cost V 5 bases and J 14 bases; bases outside gene matches: 14. From germline, CDR1 is SQVTM and CDR2 ANQGSEA. This chain's CDR3 is CSVTDRVPPELFF. DNA of the CDR3: TGCAGCGTTACCGACAGGGTCCCCCCTGAGCTGTTTTTT.

The chain has TRBV5-1 and TRBJ2-7; the match to TRBD1 covers 9 bases. V lost 2 bases to trimming and J lost 1 base; unmatched junction nucleotides: 1. CDR1 and CDR2 from the germline V gene are SGHRS and YFSETQ. This CDR3 contains 14 residues. This CDR3 reads CASSFGTGSYEQYF. DNA of the CDR3: TGCGCCAGCAGCTTCGGGACAGGGTCCTACGAGCAGTACTTC.

The rearrangement links TRBV7-2 to TRBJ2-5; 8 bases agree with TRBD2. The ends lost 0 bases at V and 5 bases at J; junction bases unmatched: 5. The CDR3 contains 15 residues. Germline lookup yields CDR1 SGHTA and CDR2 FQGNSA. The CDR3 DNA reads as TGTGCCAGCAGCTTAGCCACAGGGACTAGGGAGACCCAGTACTTC. It translates to CASSLATGTRETQYF.

The chain uses TRBV28 and TRBJ2-5; D possibly corresponds to TRBD2 (5 bases). The ends were cut back, 5 bases at V and 5 bases at J, with 18 bases in the middle. Germline V lookup: CDR1 MDHEN, CDR2 SYDVKM. The CDR3 has 15 amino acids. The CDR3, as DNA: TGTGCCAGCAGTCCGACGGACTCGCGAGGGGAGACCCAGTACTTC. It is translated as CASSPTDSRGETQYF.

This clone occurred a few times. The chain links TRBV30 to TRBJ1-2, with D possibly being TRBD1 (5 bases). The germline gives CDR1 GTSNPN, CDR2 SVGIG (reference sequence). This CDR3 spans 14 amino acids. Trimming stripped 1 base from V and 0 bases from J, with 9 bases between. DNA of the CDR3: TGTGCCTGGAGTGGGGTCAGGGCTAACTATGGCTACACCTTC. It translates to CAWSGVRANYGYTF.

The gene calls are TRBV5-6 and TRBJ1-1, with D perhaps matching TRBD1 (5 bases). Trimming stripped 2 bases from V and 0 bases from J, with 11 bases between. The CDR3 is made up of 15 amino acids. Germline V CDR1 and CDR2: SGHDT, YYEEEE. This chain's CDR3 is CASSFDAGLNTEAFF. DNA for the CDR3: TGTGCCAGCAGCTTTGACGCAGGGTTGAACACTGAAGCTTTCTTT.

The chain recombines TRBV7-2 with TRBJ2-5, with D tentatively TRBD2 (7 bases). Trimming removed 2 bases from V and 1 base from J, with 23 bases in between. The CDR3 is 19 residues long. Germline assignment: CDR1 SGHTA and CDR2 FQGNSA. The CDR3 nucleotides read TGTGCCAGCAGCTTATTAGGGGGGGGACGACCCTCCCCCCAAGAGACCCAGTACTTC. Its translation is CASSLLGGGRPSPQETQYF.

V usage is TRBV27 and J usage is TRBJ2-5; D is perhaps TRBD2 (7 bases). V dropped 8 bases and J dropped 2 bases, with 21 bases sitting between them. Per the germline V gene, CDR1 is MNHEY and CDR2 is SMNVEV (reference sequence). The CDR3 has 16 amino acids. This CDR3 is CASLGPSGGPQETQYF. CDR3 sequence (DNA): TGTGCCAGCCTTGGACCATCGGGGGGCCCTCAAGAGACCCAGTACTTC.

The chain links TRBV30 to TRBJ1-2, with D unresolved. V was clipped by 3 bases and J by 7 bases, with 15 bases between them. The CDR3 spans 13 residues. The germline V gene encodes CDR1 GTSNPN and CDR2 SVGIG (reference sequence). For the CDR3, the DNA is TGTGCCTGGAGCCCAAGGGAGACGGGTGGCTACACCTTC. As protein: CAWSPRETGGYTF. The variable domain in full, completed from reference TRBV30 and TRBJ1-2, reads SQTIHQWPATLVQPVGSPLSLECTVEGTSNPNLYWYRQAAGRGLQLLFYSVGIGQISSEVPQNLSASRPQDRQFILSSKKLLLSDSGFYLCAWSPRETGGYTFGSGTRLTVV.

This chain connects TRBV20-1 to TRBJ2-7, with a tentative D call TRBD2 (5 bases). Germline-derived CDR1 and CDR2 are DFQATT and SNEGSKA (reference sequence). Trimming shortened V by 3 bases and J by 5 bases, and 20 bases separated the two germline ends. This CDR3 is 15 amino acids long. CDR3 DNA sequence: TGCAGTGCTAGTCGAGGGTCTATTGGGTCGGACGAGCAGTACGTC. Its translation: CSASRGSIGSDEQYV.

The genes are TRBV5-4 and TRBJ2-5, with D possibly matching TRBD2 (5 bases). V was pared by 0 bases and J by 4 bases, with 10 bases between. The length of the CDR3 is 14 residues. Germline CDR1 and CDR2: SGHNT and YYREEE (reference sequence). In DNA form, the CDR3 reads TGTGCCAGCAGCTTGGGAGAAGGGAGAGAGACCCAGTACTTC. It encodes CASSLGEGRETQYF.

V gene TRBV9 combines with J gene TRBJ2-1; a weak D match, TRBD1 (5 bases). The germline CDR1 and CDR2 sequences are SGDLS and YYNGEE. Between the trimmed V and J ends, which lost 1 base and 3 bases, there was a span of 14 bases. This CDR3 contains 16 residues. In DNA, the CDR3 is TGTGCCAGCAGCGTACAACCCACGACAGACTACAATGAGCAGTTCTTC. As protein: CASSVQPTTDYNEQFF.

The CDR3 region has the DNA TGTGCCAGCAGTCGGTTTTACAGGGGAAACTATGGCTACACCTTC. Translating it yields CASSRFYRGNYGYTF. The V call is TRBV6-5, the J call TRBJ1-2; TRBD1 matches 7 bases. Germline V gene data show CDR1 as MNHEY and CDR2 as SVGAGI. V shed 5 bases, J shed 2 bases, and the junction held 8 bases outside the gene matches. CDR3 length: 15 residues.

The J gene is TRBJ1-1, the V gene TRBV7-2; D might be TRBD1 (6 bases). V was pared by 5 bases and J by 5 bases, with 15 bases between. The V gene's germline CDR1 is SGHTA and CDR2 FQGNSA. The CDR3 runs 14 residues. The CDR3 bases are TGTGCCAGCAGCCCCTCAAGGGGGGGGACTGAAGCTTTCTTT. Protein product: CASSPSRGGTEAFF.

V is TRBV5-6 and J is TRBJ1-2; D not resolved. CDR1 SGHDT and CDR2 YYEEEE come from the germline V gene. The length of the CDR3 is 15 residues. V lost 1 base and J 0 bases, leaving 10 bases between the germline ends. DNA of the CDR3: TGTGCCAGCAGCTTGTTGTCAGGCTCTAACTATGGCTACACCTTC. Translating gives CASSLLSGSNYGYTF.

The rearrangement uses TRBV19 and TRBJ1-2, with D perhaps matching TRBD1 (5 bases). V was clipped by 8 bases and J by 0 bases, with 13 bases between them. This CDR3 comprises 14 residues. Germline V lookup: CDR1 LNHDA, CDR2 SQIVND (reference sequence). In DNA form, the CDR3 reads TGTGCCAGTGGGCGGGGCCGTGCTAACTATGGCTACACCTTC. It yields the protein CASGRGRANYGYTF. Based on the CDR3 plus reference TRBV19 and TRBJ1-2, the full variable domain is DGGITQSPKYLFRKEGQNVTLSCEQNLNHDAMYWYRQDPGQGLRLIYYSQIVNDFQKGDIAEGYSVSREKKESFPLTVTSAQKNPTAFYLCASGRGRANYGYTFGSGTRLTVV.

J is TRBJ1-2 and V is TRBV12-3 or TRBV12-4, with 7 bases matching TRBD1. CDR3 length: 11 amino acids. V lost 6 bases and J lost 8; bases outside the gene matches: 3. In nucleotides, the CDR3 is TGTGCCAGCAGCTTGACAGGGGGCTACACCTTC. This translates into CASSLTGGYTF.

The chain employs TRBV9 and TRBJ1-3, with TRBD1 identical over 9 bases. V lost 2 bases and J lost 2; bases outside the gene matches: 14. The CDR3 runs to 19 residues. Germline-derived CDR1 and CDR2 are SGDLS and YYNGEE. CDR3 residues: CASSVLVGPGTGTGNTIYF. CDR3 bases: TGTGCCAGCAGCGTCCTGGTGGGCCCCGGGACAGGGACTGGAAACACCATATATTTT.

V usage is TRBV5-1 and J usage is TRBJ2-2; D possibly corresponds to TRBD2 (7 bases). This CDR3 has 16 amino acids. Germline values: CDR1 SGHRS, CDR2 YFSETQ. The V end lost 5 bases, the J end lost 10 bases, and 24 bases lay between the germline ends. CDR3 sequence: CASSLAAGAFPQELFF. The CDR3 nucleotides read TGCGCCAGCAGTCTTGCGGCGGGGGCCTTCCCCCAGGAGCTGTTTTTT.

The V call is TRBV4-2, the J call TRBJ1-3; D not certain. The germline V gene encodes CDR1 LGHNA and CDR2 YNFKEQ. There are 15 residues in the CDR3. Trimming took 0 bases from V and 0 from J, leaving 6 bases between them. The CDR3 loop reads CASSQELSSGNTIYF. The CDR3 DNA sequence: TGTGCCAGCAGCCAAGAGCTCAGCTCTGGAAACACCATATATTTT.

On this clone: The sample has other DNA sequences that encode this CDR3 too. The chain combines TRBV5-1 with TRBJ1-2, with 9 bases aligning to TRBD1. Germline trimming cut 2 bases from V and 4 bases from J; bases unmatched to any gene: 3. This CDR3 comprises 14 residues. The V gene's germline CDR1 is SGHRS and CDR2 YFSETQ. CDR3 protein: CASSLGTGSYGYTF. For the CDR3, the DNA is TGCGCCAGCAGCTTAGGGACAGGGAGCTATGGCTACACCTTC.

The rearrangement joins TRBV12-3 or TRBV12-4 to TRBJ1-2; 7 bases are a match to TRBD1. The CDR3 loop spans 12 amino acids. The V segment lost 7 bases and the J segment 8 bases; nucleotides outside the gene matches: 7. This CDR3 is CASTSTGVGYTF. The DNA of the CDR3 is TGTGCCAGCACCTCCACAGGGGTAGGCTACACCTTC.

This clone occurred a few times. This rearrangement joins TRBV5-1 to TRBJ1-2; D unclear. V lost 0 bases to trimming and J lost 6 bases, with 12 bases between them. The CDR3 is made up of 14 amino acids. Germline CDR1 SGHRS, CDR2 YFSETQ. The CDR3 sequence is CASSLAGIVNGYTF. The DNA of the CDR3 is TGCGCCAGCAGCTTGGCGGGGATCGTAAATGGCTACACCTTC.

V gene TRBV7-8 combines with J gene TRBJ2-3; 9 bases line up with TRBD2. Germline values: CDR1 SGHVS, CDR2 FQNEAQ. Trimming cost V 5 bases and J 2 bases; bases outside gene matches: 8. The CDR3 is made up of 16 amino acids. CDR3 DNA: TGTGCCAGCAGCCCTCGGACTAGCGCGCTCACAGATACGCAGTATTTT. Protein sequence: CASSPRTSALTDTQYF. Full variable domain (outside the CDR3, taken from reference TRBV7-8 and TRBJ2-3): GAGVSQSPRYKVAKRGQDVALRCDPISGHVSLFWYQQALGQGPEFLTYFQNEAQLDKSGLPSDRFFAERPEGSVSTLKIQRTQQEDSAVYLCASSPRTSALTDTQYFGPGTRLTVL.

V usage is TRBV5-5 and J usage is TRBJ2-7; TRBD1 matches at 11 bases. Trimming took 4 bases from V and 5 from J; bases not matched to a gene: 5. This CDR3 is 14 amino acids long. Germline V gives CDR1 SGHKS, CDR2 YYEKEE (reference sequence). The CDR3 is CASSLWTGGDEQYF. In DNA, the CDR3 is TGTGCCAGCAGCCTTTGGACAGGGGGCGACGAGCAGTACTTC.

With regard to this clone: A junction boundary mismatches the germline segment, possibly from a read error. The chain uses TRBV5-1 and TRBJ1-1; possibly TRBD1 for D (5 bases). Germline lookup yields CDR1 SGHRS and CDR2 YFSETQ. The CDR3 extends over 13 amino acids. CDR3 DNA: TGCGCCAGCAGCTTATTTAAGGACATAACCCCTGTATTT. It is translated as CASSLFKDITPVF.

The chain joins TRBV14 to TRBJ2-3; D is perhaps TRBD1 (6 bases). CDR3 length equals 18 residues. Germline V gene lookup returns CDR1 SGHDN and CDR2 FVKESK. V was pared by 0 bases and J by 4 bases, with 20 bases between. The CDR3 sequence: CASSQDEGTGFAPDTQYF. The CDR3 coding sequence is TGTGCCAGCAGCCAAGATGAGGGTACAGGGTTCGCCCCAGATACGCAGTATTTT.

Only one count was recorded for this clone. The genes are TRBV25-1 and TRBJ2-2, with D possibly being TRBD1 (6 bases). CDR3 length equals 16 residues. With 3 bases removed from V and 3 bases from J, the gap between germline ends came to 14 bases. Per germline, CDR1 MGHDK and CDR2 SYGVNS. The chain's CDR3 is CASSESAGAYTGELFF. Written as DNA, the CDR3 is TGTGCCAGCAGTGAGTCGGCAGGGGCGTACACCGGGGAGCTGTTTTTT.

V usage is TRBV2 and J usage is TRBJ1-5, with 10 bases identical to TRBD1. V trimming: 4 bases; J trimming: 5 bases; junction bases outside the gene matches: 14. Looked up from germline, CDR1 is SNHLY and CDR2 is FYNNEI. This CDR3 comprises 18 residues. The CDR3 protein is CASSVGGGTGVFYQPQHF. In nucleotides, the CDR3 is TGTGCCAGCAGTGTGGGTGGAGGGACAGGGGTTTTTTATCAGCCCCAGCATTTT.

This chain joins TRBV10-3 and TRBJ1-2; tentatively, D is TRBD1 (5 bases). Germline V lookup: CDR1 ENHRY, CDR2 SYGVKD. Trimming left V 8 bases short and J 6 bases short, with 19 bases between. This CDR3 has 14 amino acids. DNA for the CDR3: TGTGCCATCGCCGGGGGGGACCAGCTGGATGGCTACACCTTC. As protein: CAIAGGDQLDGYTF.